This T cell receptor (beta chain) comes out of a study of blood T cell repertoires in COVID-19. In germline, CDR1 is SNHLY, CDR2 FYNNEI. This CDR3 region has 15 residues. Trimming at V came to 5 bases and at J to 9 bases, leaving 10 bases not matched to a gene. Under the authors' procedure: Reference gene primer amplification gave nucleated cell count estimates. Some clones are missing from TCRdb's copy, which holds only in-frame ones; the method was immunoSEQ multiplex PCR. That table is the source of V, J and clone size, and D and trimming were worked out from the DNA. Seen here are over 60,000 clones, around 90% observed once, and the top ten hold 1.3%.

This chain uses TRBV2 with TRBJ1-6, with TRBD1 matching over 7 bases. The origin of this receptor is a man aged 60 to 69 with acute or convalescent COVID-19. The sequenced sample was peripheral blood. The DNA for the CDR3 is TGTGCCAGCAGTCGACAGGGACCAACCACTTCACCCCTCCACTTT. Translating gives CASSRQGPTTSPLHF.